The following is a T cell receptor beta chain sequence with its context. CDR3 size: 13 residues. V lost 5 bases and J lost 8, with 12 bases in between. Germline CDR1 SGHTA, CDR2 FQGNSA. The sample belongs to a study of T cell responses to AZD1222 COVID-19 vaccine. Study as a whole: Pooling of second doses given at about 4 or about 12 weeks was done.

Method: immunoSEQ multiplex PCR; TCRdb's copy keeps in-frame clones and lacks some. The repertoire holds around 140,000 clones, with over 85% as singletons. The V and J genes are TRBV7-2 and TRBJ1-4, with D maybe TRBD1 (6 bases). Sequenced here: peripheral blood, sampled on day 0 of AZD1222 vaccination. The source is an adult in good health. The CDR3 here is CASSNRAGEKLFF. The CDR3 DNA reads as TGTGCCAGCAGCAACAGGGCAGGCGAAAAACTGTTTTTT.